This TCR beta chain was identified in a study of blood T cell repertoires in COVID-19. The overall study: Some COVID-19 samples were acute and others convalescent; all came from the United States, Italy and Spain.

Generated by immunoSEQ multiplex PCR, the TCRdb table keeps only in-frame clones and is missing some. The repertoire includes 200,000 to 300,000 clones, 86% of them detected once, and 5.5% to 6% sits in the top ten. Trimming cost V 0 bases and J 4 bases; bases outside gene matches: 8. The CDR3 extends over 17 amino acids. The germline gives CDR1 MNHEY, CDR2 SVGEGT. This clonotype originated in a woman older than 75 with COVID-19, enrolled during active disease. The sequenced material came from peripheral blood. The genes are TRBV6-2 or TRBV6-3 and TRBJ1-1; 10 nucleotides agree with TRBD1. The CDR3 protein is CASSYSAGTGVITEAFF. CDR3 in DNA: TGTGCCAGCAGTTACTCTGCCGGGACAGGGGTTATCACTGAAGCTTTCTTT.